The clone carrying this TCR beta chain was seen a few times. Recovered status applied to Cohort 3 donors who had two consecutive negative PCRs. It also applied to those with clearance or with symptom resolution. These data originate in a study of blood T cell repertoires in COVID-19. The CDR3 is made up of 14 amino acids. Trimming took off 1 base at V and 3 bases at J, with 7 bases between the two ends. Germline V gene data show CDR1 as SEHNR and CDR2 as FQNEAQ (reference sequence). TCRdb keeps only in-frame clones here, not all; method: immunoSEQ multiplex PCR. Found here are 200,000 to 250,000 clones, 75% to 90% of them singletons; the top ten hold 1.2%.

The V gene is TRBV7-9, the J gene TRBJ1-5; D may be TRBD1 (6 bases). The specimen sequenced was PBMCs or T cells enriched from blood (not recorded which). This TCR was recovered from a young man who had recovered from COVID-19. The CDR3 protein is CASSLGQANQPQHF. DNA for the CDR3: TGTGCCAGCAGCTTAGGACAGGCCAATCAGCCCCAGCATTTT. Drawing the rest from reference TRBV7-9 and TRBJ1-5, the complete variable domain is DTGVSQNPRHKITKRGQNVTFRCDPISEHNRLYWYRQTLGQGPEFLTYFQNEAQLEKSRLLSDRFSAERPKGSFSTLEIQRTEQGDSAMYLCASSLGQANQPQHFGDGTRLSIL.